A single sample is the source of the 3 T cell receptor beta chains below, sequenced in a study of T cell responses to AZD1222 COVID-19 vaccine. Clones were sequenced by immunoSEQ multiplex PCR, and TCRdb holds only the in-frame ones, with some missing. The data show about 110,000 clones, 89% seen once. The source was peripheral blood, collected 28 days after the second AZD1222 dose. All receptors derive from an adult who received the AZD1222 COVID-19 vaccine.

The V call is TRBV24-1, the J call TRBJ2-5; D perhaps matches TRBD2 (6 bases). Germline CDR1 KGHDR, CDR2 SFDVKD. The CDR3 is 14 amino acids. Between the trimmed V and J ends, which lost 9 bases and 4 bases, there was a span of 17 bases. CDR3 sequence reads: CATPYGGVGETQYF. CDR3 coding DNA: TGTGCCACCCCTTATGGCGGGGTAGGAGAGACCCAGTACTTC.

The chain carries TRBV18 and TRBJ2-7; TRBD1 is a possible D gene (7 bases). With 5 bases removed from V and 2 bases from J, the gap between germline ends came to 16 bases. CDR3 size: 15 residues. Germline V gene lookup returns CDR1 KGHSH and CDR2 LQKENI. CDR3 loop: CASSSQEGQTYEQYF. The CDR3, as DNA: TGTGCCAGCTCATCCCAGGAGGGACAGACCTACGAGCAGTACTTC. Combining the CDR3 with reference TRBV18 and TRBJ2-7 gives the whole variable domain NAGVMQNPRHLVRRRGQEARLRCSPMKGHSHVYWYRQLPEEGLKFMVYLQKENIIDESGMPKERFSAEFPKEGPSILRIQQVVRGDSAAYFCASSSQEGQTYEQYFGPGTRLTVT.

CDR3 nucleotide sequence: TGTGCCAGCGGCGGCTACAGGGGGGAGAATGAAGCTTTCTTT. It encodes CASGGYRGENEAFF. The gene calls are TRBV6-5 and TRBJ1-1; 8 positions match TRBD1. This CDR3 has 14 residues. The germline gives CDR1 MNHEY, CDR2 SVGAGI. J lost 7 bases, V lost 8 bases, and 12 bases had no gene match.